This T cell receptor (beta chain) is drawn from a study of regulatory T cells in long-lasting Graves disease. Study results and caveats: Newly diagnosed Graves' patients exceeded persistent ones in TCR diversity.

Specified time point: newly diagnosed GD, antithyroid drugs for less than 3 months. Generation of the TCR library employed RNA extracted from PBMCs. The V end lost 6 bases, the J end lost 4 bases, and 18 bases lay between the germline ends. Per germline, CDR1 DFQATT and CDR2 SNEGSKA (reference sequence). The CDR3 length is 14 residues. Arm-PCR of CDR3 regions and iRepertoire HTBI primers were the basis on which TCR beta libraries were built. Via MiXCR, TCRdb re-called the multiplex PCR reads, giving one row per CDR3 protein. Found here are a few hundred thousand distinct CDR3 sequences, 14% to 15% of them singletons; the top ten hold over 7%. For this clonotype: The target antigen is unknown.

The same specimen was also included in a second study, on T cells in Graves' hyperthyroidism and ophthalmopathy. This second report adds: Diagnostic assessment was based on clinical symptoms, serum thyroxine and TRAb, thyroid ultrasound and orbital computed tomography.

Sequencing was performed on peripheral blood mononuclear cells (PBMCs), taken at new diagnosis, from a patient treated with antithyroid drugs. The chain carries TRBV20-1 and TRBJ1-1, with D possibly matching TRBD1 (5 bases). The sequence derives from a woman aged 40 to 50 with Graves disease. The CDR3 coding sequence is TGCAGTGCCACGCCCGGGGCGCGGGTCACTGAAGCTTTCTTT. Its protein is CSATPGARVTEAFF.